Reported below is one T cell receptor (beta chain). The source of the sample is a study of cytomegalovirus exposure and HLA in healthy donors. CDR3 length: 9 residues. PCR amplification relied on 60 Vbeta primers (plus 13 Jbeta primers). The data were produced by immunoSEQ multiplex PCR, yet TCRdb's version contains in-frame clones alone and is incomplete. The repertoire holds over 75,000 clones, with around 84% as singletons. The chain carries TRBV12-2 and TRBJ1-2. TRBV12-2 is recorded as a pseudogene. Sequences were obtained from PBMCs. This receptor was taken from a woman between 45 and 65 years old in good health and CMV-seronegative. The CDR3 sequence: CASLDGYTF. CDR3 coding DNA: TGTGCAAGTCTCGATGGCTACACCTTC.